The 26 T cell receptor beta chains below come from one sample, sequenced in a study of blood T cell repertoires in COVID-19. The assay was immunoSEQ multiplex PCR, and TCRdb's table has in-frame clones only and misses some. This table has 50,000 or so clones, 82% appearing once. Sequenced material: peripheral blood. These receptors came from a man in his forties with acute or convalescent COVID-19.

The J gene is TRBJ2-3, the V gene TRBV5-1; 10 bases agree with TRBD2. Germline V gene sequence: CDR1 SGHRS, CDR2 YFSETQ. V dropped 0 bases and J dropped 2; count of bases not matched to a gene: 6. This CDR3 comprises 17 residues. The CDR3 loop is CASSLAATSGVTDTQYF. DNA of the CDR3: TGCGCCAGCAGCTTGGCCGCCACTAGCGGGGTCACAGATACGCAGTATTTT.

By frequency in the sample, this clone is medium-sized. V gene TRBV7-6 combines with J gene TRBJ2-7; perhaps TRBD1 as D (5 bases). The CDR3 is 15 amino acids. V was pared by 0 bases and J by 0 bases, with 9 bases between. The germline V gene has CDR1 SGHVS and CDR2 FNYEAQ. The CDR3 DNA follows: TGTGCCAGCAGCTTAGCGGGCAGGGCCTCCTACGAGCAGTACTTC. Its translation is CASSLAGRASYEQYF.

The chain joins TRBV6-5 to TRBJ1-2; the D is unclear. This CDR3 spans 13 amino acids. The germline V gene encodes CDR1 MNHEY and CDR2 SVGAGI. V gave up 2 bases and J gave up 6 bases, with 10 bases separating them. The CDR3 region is CASSYVSGNGYTF. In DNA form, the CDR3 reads TGTGCCAGCAGTTACGTTTCGGGAAATGGCTACACCTTC.

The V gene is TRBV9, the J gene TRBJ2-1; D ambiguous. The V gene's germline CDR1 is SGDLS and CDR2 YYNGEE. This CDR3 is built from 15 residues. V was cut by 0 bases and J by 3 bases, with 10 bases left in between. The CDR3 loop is CASSVAGQFYNEQFF. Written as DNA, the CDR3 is TGTGCCAGCAGCGTAGCTGGGCAGTTCTACAATGAGCAGTTCTTC.

The CDR3 DNA sequence: TGTGCCAGCAGAGCCGGGACAGACACTGAAGCTTTCTTT. It codes for CASRAGTDTEAFF. The V gene is TRBV6-5, the J gene TRBJ1-1, with 7 bases aligning to TRBD1. The germline V gene encodes CDR1 MNHEY and CDR2 SVGAGI. V trimming: 6 bases; J trimming: 3 bases; junction bases outside the gene matches: 4. The CDR3 loop spans 13 amino acids.

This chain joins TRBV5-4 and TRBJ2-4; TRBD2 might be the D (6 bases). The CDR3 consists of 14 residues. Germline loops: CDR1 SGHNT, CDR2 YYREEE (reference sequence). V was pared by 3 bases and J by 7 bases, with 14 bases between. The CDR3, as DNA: TGTGCCAGCAGCTATATGGGGGGACTCAACATTCAGTACTTC. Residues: CASSYMGGLNIQYF.

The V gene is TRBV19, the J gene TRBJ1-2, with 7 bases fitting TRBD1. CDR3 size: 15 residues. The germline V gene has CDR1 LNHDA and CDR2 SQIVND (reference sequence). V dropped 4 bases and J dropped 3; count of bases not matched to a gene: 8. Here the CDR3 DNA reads TGTGCCAGTAGTAATCCACCTGACAGGGACTATGGCTACACCTTC. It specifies CASSNPPDRDYGYTF.

This CDR3 reads CASSQGQTGSEAFF. The CDR3 bases are TGTGCCAGCAGCCAGGGCCAAACGGGGTCTGAAGCTTTCTTT. The rearrangement joins TRBV4-2 to TRBJ1-1; D ambiguous. CDR3 size: 14 residues. The V end lost 3 bases, the J end lost 6 bases, and 14 bases lay between the germline ends. The V gene's germline CDR1 is LGHNA and CDR2 YNFKEQ.

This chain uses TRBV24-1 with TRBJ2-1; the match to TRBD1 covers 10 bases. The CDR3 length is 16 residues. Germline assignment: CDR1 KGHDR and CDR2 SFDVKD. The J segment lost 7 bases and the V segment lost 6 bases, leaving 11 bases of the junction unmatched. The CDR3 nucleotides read TGTGCCACCAGTTCCCTTCCGGGACAGGGGTTAAATGAGCAGTTCTTC. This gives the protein CATSSLPGQGLNEQFF.

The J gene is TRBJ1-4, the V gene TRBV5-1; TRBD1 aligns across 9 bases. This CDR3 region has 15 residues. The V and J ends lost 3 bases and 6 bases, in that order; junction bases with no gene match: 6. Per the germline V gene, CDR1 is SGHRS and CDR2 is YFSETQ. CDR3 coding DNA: TGCGCCAGCAGCTACTCCGGGACAGGGTATGAAAAACTGTTTTTT. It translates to CASSYSGTGYEKLFF.

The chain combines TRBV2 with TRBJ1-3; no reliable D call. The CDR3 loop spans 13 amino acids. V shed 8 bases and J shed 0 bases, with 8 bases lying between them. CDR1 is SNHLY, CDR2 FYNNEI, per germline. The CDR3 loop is CASQLFSGNTIYF. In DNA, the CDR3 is TGTGCCAGCCAACTTTTCTCTGGAAACACCATATATTTT.

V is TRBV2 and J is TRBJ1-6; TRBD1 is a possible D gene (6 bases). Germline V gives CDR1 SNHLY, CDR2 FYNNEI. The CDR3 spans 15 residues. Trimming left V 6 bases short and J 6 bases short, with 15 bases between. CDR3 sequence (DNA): TGTGCCAGCAGGGAAACGGACAGATCTAATTCACCCCTCCACTTT. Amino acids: CASRETDRSNSPLHF.

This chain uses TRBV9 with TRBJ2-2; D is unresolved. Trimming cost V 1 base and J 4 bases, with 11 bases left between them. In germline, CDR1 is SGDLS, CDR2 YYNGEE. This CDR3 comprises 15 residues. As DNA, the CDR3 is TGTGCCAGCAGCGTACAGGCAGTTCGCACCGGGGAGCTGTTTTTT. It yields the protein CASSVQAVRTGELFF.

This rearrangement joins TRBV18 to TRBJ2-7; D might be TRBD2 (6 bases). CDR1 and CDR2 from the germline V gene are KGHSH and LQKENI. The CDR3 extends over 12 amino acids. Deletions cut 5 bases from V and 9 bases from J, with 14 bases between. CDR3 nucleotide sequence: TGTGCCAGCTCAGGGACTCCTGAGGGGCAGTACTTC. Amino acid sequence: CASSGTPEGQYF.

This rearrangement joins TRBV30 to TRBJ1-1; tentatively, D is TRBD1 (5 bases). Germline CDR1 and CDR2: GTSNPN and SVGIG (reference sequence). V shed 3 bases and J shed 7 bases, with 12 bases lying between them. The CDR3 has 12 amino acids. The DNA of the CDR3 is TGTGCCTGGAGCAGGGTGTCGGGTGAAGCTTTCTTT. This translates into CAWSRVSGEAFF.

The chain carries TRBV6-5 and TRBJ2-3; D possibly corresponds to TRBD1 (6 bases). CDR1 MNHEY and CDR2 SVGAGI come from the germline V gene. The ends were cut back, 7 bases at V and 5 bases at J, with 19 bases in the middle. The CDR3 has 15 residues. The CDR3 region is CASTLSPDSEDTQYF. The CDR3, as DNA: TGTGCCAGCACTCTAAGCCCGGACAGTGAAGATACGCAGTATTTT.

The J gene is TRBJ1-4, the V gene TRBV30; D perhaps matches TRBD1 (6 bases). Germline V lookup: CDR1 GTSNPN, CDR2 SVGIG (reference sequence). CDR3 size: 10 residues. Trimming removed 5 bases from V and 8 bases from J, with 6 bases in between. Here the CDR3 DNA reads TGTGCCTGGGGACAGGAAAAACTGTTTTTT. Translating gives CAWGQEKLFF.

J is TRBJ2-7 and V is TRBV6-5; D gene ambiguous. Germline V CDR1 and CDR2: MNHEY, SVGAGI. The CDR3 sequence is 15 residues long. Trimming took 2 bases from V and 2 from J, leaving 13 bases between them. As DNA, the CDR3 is TGTGCCAGCAGTTACGCCGGGTTATCCCCCTACGAGCAGTACTTC. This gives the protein CASSYAGLSPYEQYF.

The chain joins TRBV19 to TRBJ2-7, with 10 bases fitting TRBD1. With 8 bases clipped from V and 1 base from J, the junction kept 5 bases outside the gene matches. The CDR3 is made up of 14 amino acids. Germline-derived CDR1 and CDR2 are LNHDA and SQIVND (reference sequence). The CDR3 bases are TGTGCCAGTCGCGACAGGGGGCTATCCTACGAGCAGTACTTC. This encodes CASRDRGLSYEQYF.

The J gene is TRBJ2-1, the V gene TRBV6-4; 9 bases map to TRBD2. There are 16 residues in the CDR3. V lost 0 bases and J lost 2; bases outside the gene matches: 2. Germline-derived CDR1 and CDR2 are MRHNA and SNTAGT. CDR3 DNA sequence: TGTGCCAGCAGTGACTCTCCTAGCGGGGCCTACAATGAGCAGTTCTTC. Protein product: CASSDSPSGAYNEQFF.

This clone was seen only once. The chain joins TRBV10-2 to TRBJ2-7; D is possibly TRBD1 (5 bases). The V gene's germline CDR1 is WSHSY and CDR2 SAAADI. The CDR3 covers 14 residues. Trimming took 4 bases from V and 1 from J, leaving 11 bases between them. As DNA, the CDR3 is TGCGCCAGCAGTGTAGGGCCAGGGTCCTACGAGCAGTACTTC. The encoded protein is CASSVGPGSYEQYF.

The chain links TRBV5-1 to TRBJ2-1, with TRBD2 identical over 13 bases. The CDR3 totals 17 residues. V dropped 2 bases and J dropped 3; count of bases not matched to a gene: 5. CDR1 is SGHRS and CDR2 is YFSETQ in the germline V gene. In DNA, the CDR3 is TGCGCCAGCAGCTTTACTAGCGGGGGGGCCTTCTACAATGAGCAGTTCTTC. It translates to CASSFTSGGAFYNEQFF.

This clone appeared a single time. In DNA, the CDR3 is TGTGCCAGCAGTTTGACAGACCCCTATGGCTACACCTTC. It translates to CASSLTDPYGYTF. V usage is TRBV2 and J usage is TRBJ1-2; D perhaps matches TRBD1 (5 bases). The germline CDR1 and CDR2 sequences are SNHLY and FYNNEI. The CDR3 has 13 amino acids. V lost 5 bases, J lost 4 bases, and 11 bases lay in between.

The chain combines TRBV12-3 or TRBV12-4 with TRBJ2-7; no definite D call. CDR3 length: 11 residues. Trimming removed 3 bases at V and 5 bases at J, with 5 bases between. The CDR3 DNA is TGTGCCAGCAGTTTTGCGGACGAGCAGTACTTC. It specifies CASSFADEQYF.

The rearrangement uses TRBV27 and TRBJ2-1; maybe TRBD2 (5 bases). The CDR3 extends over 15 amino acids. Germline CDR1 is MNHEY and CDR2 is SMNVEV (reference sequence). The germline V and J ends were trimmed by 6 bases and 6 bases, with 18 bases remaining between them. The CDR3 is CASRTSVRGSNEQFF. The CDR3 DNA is TGTGCCAGCAGAACGTCCGTAAGAGGGTCCAATGAGCAGTTCTTC.

The CDR3 spells CASSPELQETQYF. The CDR3 DNA reads TGTGCCAGCAGTCCGGAGTTGCAAGAGACCCAGTACTTC. This sequence joins TRBV5-4 and TRBJ2-5; no reliable D call. Germline V gene data show CDR1 as SGHNT and CDR2 as YYREEE (reference sequence). The CDR3 totals 13 residues. Trimming removed 5 bases from V and 2 bases from J, with 10 bases in between.